Listed below are T cell receptor beta chains from one sample, sequenced in a study of Tregs in tolerant kidney transplant recipients. Produced via immunoSEQ multiplex PCR; TCRdb's table is partial and in-frame only. The top ten hold 0.64% of the sample, which has about 240,000 clones, about four fifths seen once. The sequencing sample was made of CD4+ T cells from blood. Every receptor here comes from a human donor in good health. Both conserved end residues are part of each CDR3. A D gene is named only where the DNA matches it firmly. Clone size is stated in some rows and not others, as once, few, many or a class when expanded.

. TRBJ2-1 TRBV7-2 . CASSLGPLGNEQFF TGTGCCAGCAGCTTGGGGCCTCTCGGCAATGAGCAGTTCTTC
. TRBJ2-4 TRBV7-9 . CASSYGGVLAKNIQYF TGTGCCAGCAGCTACGGAGGGGTACTAGCCAAAAACATTCAGTACTTC
once TRBJ1-5 TRBV30 . CAWSRPIGREGGQPQHF TGTGCCTGGAGTAGGCCCATTGGCCGAGAAGGTGGACAGCCCCAGCATTTT
. TRBJ2-4 TRBV7-2 TRBD2 CASSLRGLADAKNIQYF TGTGCCAGCAGCCTTCGAGGACTAGCGGACGCCAAAAACATTCAGTACTTC
once TRBJ2-2 TRBV7-2 . CASSWDVNTGELFF TGTGCCAGCAGCTGGGACGTAAACACCGGGGAGCTGTTTTTT
. TRBJ2-5 TRBV6-5 TRBD1 CASSRTAGGTETQYF TGTGCCAGCAGCCGGACGGCAGGGGGCACAGAGACCCAGTACTTC
once TRBJ2-7 TRBV6-5 . CASSLGYEQYF TGTGCCAGCAGTTTGGGGTACGAGCAGTACTTC
. TRBJ2-7 TRBV6-1 . CASSEIGGVETQYF TGTGCCAGCAGTGAGATCGGGGGAGTCGAGACGCAGTACTTC
. TRBJ1-2 TRBV25-1 . CASSEGGPLYGYTF TGTGCCAGCAGTGAGGGGGGTCCTCTCTATGGCTACACCTTC
. TRBJ2-2 TRBV2 . CASSRSWSGIPNTGELFF TGTGCCAGCAGCCGTTCATGGTCCGGAATTCCGAACACCGGGGAGCTGTTTTTT
. TRBJ2-1 TRBV11-2 . CASSLRKNEQFF TGTGCCAGCAGCTTAAGGAAGAATGAGCAGTTCTTC
once TRBJ1-1 TRBV6-5 . CASSYTRTDRAFF TGTGCCAGCAGTTACACACGGACAGACAGGGCTTTCTTT
. TRBJ1-1 TRBV6-1 . CASSESIGNTEAFF TGTGCCAGCAGTGAAAGTATAGGGAACACTGAAGCTTTCTTT
. TRBJ2-3 TRBV6-4 . CASSDWGGPTDTQYF TGTGCCAGCAGTGACTGGGGCGGGCCCACAGATACGCAGTATTTT
. TRBJ2-3 TRBV4-1 TRBD2 CASSQVPGLAGVTDTQYF TGCGCCAGCAGCCAAGTCCCGGGACTAGCGGGGGTGACAGATACGCAGTATTTT
once TRBJ2-1 TRBV10-1 . CASSDGGLPTYNEQFF TGCGCCAGCAGTGATGGGGGGCTACCGACCTACAATGAGCAGTTCTTC
once TRBJ1-5 TRBV5-1 TRBD1 CASSLETGGKQPQHF TGCGCCAGCAGCTTGGAGACAGGGGGCAAACAGCCCCAGCATTTT
. TRBJ1-4 TRBV5-1 TRBD1 CASSLEDLDRANEKLFF TGCGCCAGCAGCTTGGAAGATCTCGACAGGGCTAATGAAAAACTGTTTTTT